Each of the 10 T cell receptor beta chains below was sequenced from the same sample in a study of beta chain features in type 1 diabetes (dated by TCRdb to 2017 to 2018). Library preparation was by the immunoSEQ multiplex PCR assay. The High Capacity cDNA Reverse Transcription Kit was used to reverse transcribe all of the isolated RNA, meaning that expressed TCRB transcripts were what got sequenced. TCRdb mirrors the immuneACCESS table, restricted to in-frame sequences. Some clones are absent from its copies; in checked studies, under half trace to an unresolved V gene, and the reason for the others is unknown. The sample includes some 44,000 clones, with over 50% observed a single time. The ten largest clones add up to roughly 2.1% of the sample. Sequencing input: Tregs from blood. Taken with the paper, the label for cell subset or site translates to: regulatory CD4+ T cells. These TCRs come from a woman aged 18 to 35 in good health.

In its sample, this clone was seen once. Germline and junction disagree at one end, which may indicate a read error. The CDR3 DNA follows: TGTGCTAGCAGCGTAATGGGACAGGAACAAGAGACCCAGTACTTC. Residues: CASSVMGQEQETQYF. J is TRBJ2-5 and V is TRBV7-7; 8 positions agree with TRBD1. Germline V gene data show CDR1 as SSHAT and CDR2 as FNYEAQ (reference sequence). CDR3 length equals 15 residues.

The sample holds a few counts of this clone. This sequence joins TRBV11-2 and TRBJ2-3; TRBD2 is a possible D gene (5 bases). The V and J ends lost 5 bases and 5 bases respectively, with 17 bases between them. The length of the CDR3 is 15 residues. Germline V CDR1 and CDR2: SGHAT, FQNNGV. CDR3 in DNA: TGTGCCAGCAGCCCGGGTACTAGGATGTTAGATACGCAGTATTTT. Protein product: CASSPGTRMLDTQYF.

V and J are TRBV27 and TRBJ2-1, with 13 bases that match TRBD2. Per germline, CDR1 MNHEY and CDR2 SMNVEV (reference sequence). V was clipped by 7 bases and J by 15 bases; unmatched bases: 15. This CDR3 contains 15 residues. The CDR3 protein is CASTNPGLAGRGLFF. The CDR3 nucleotides are TGTGCCAGCACCAATCCGGGACTAGCGGGAAGGGGTCTGTTCTTC.

The chain recombines TRBV5-4 with TRBJ1-1, with D perhaps matching TRBD1 (6 bases). The V end was cut by 4 bases, the J end by 3 bases, with 13 bases between. The CDR3 sequence is 14 residues long. CDR1 is SGHNT and CDR2 is YYREEE in the germline V gene (reference sequence). The CDR3 DNA sequence: TGTGCCAGCAGCATGGGGGGGCCATACACTGAAGCTTTCTTT. Protein: CASSMGGPYTEAFF.

The chain recombines TRBV5-6 with TRBJ1-6, with 8 bases lining up with TRBD1. This CDR3 has 14 amino acids. The V gene's germline CDR1 is SGHDT and CDR2 YYEEEE. Trimming at V came to 3 bases and at J to 11 bases, leaving 7 bases not matched to a gene. As DNA, the CDR3 is TGTGCCAGCAGCTCGGACAGGGTCTGGGCACCCCTCCACTTT. As protein: CASSSDRVWAPLHF.

This clone has just a few counts. The chain couples TRBV7-2 to TRBJ2-1; TRBD2 matches at 10 bases. Trimming removed 1 base from V and 6 bases from J; junction bases left unmatched: 6. From germline, CDR1 is SGHTA and CDR2 FQGNSA. The CDR3 runs 16 residues. The CDR3 spells CASSLESSGRANEQFF. In DNA form, the CDR3 reads TGTGCCAGCAGCTTAGAATCTAGCGGGAGAGCCAATGAGCAGTTCTTC.

This clone was detected a few times. For the CDR3, the DNA is TGCAGCGTTGAGGCCCCCCAGGGCCGGGGGTACGAGCAGTACTTC. It yields the protein CSVEAPQGRGYEQYF. The chain couples TRBV29-1 to TRBJ2-7; D is perhaps TRBD2 (6 bases). This CDR3 is built from 15 residues. V shed 3 bases and J shed 4 bases, with 19 bases lying between them. Germline loops: CDR1 SQVTM, CDR2 ANQGSEA.

This clone was picked up a small number of times. The chain employs TRBV18 and TRBJ2-6; 8 positions agree with TRBD2. Germline V lookup: CDR1 KGHSH, CDR2 LQKENI. The CDR3 runs 17 residues. The ends lost 4 bases at V and 0 bases at J; junction bases unmatched: 5. Here the CDR3 DNA reads TGTGCCAGCTCACTTCAGGGGACTAGCTCTGGGGCCAACGTCCTGACTTTC. This encodes CASSLQGTSSGANVLTF.

On this clone itself: The same CDR3 also results from other DNA sequences found in this sample. The chain combines TRBV5-1 with TRBJ1-2, with D tentatively TRBD1 (5 bases). The CDR3 is made up of 17 amino acids. Germline assignment: CDR1 SGHRS and CDR2 YFSETQ. The V end was cut by 1 base, the J end by 4 bases, with 20 bases between. In DNA form, the CDR3 reads TGCGCCAGCAGCTTGACAATGGGTAGCGGGCAGGGCTATGGCTACACCTTC. Translating it yields CASSLTMGSGQGYGYTF.

This clone appeared a single time. The chain is built from TRBV7-2 and TRBJ2-4; 7 bases map to TRBD2. The trim removed 5 bases at V and 2 bases at J, leaving 3 bases unmatched. This CDR3 spans 14 amino acids. The germline gives CDR1 SGHTA, CDR2 FQGNSA. CDR3 bases: TGTGCCAGCAGCCGGGGGGATTCCAAAAACATTCAGTACTTC. This translates into CASSRGDSKNIQYF.